The present T cell receptor (beta chain) was sequenced within a study of blood T cell repertoires in COVID-19. Study at large: Material from acute and convalescent COVID-19 was sourced from the United States, Italy and Spain. In each case, the material was cDNA or gDNA derived from T cells, B-cell-depleted T cells, or PBMCs.

This clone appeared a few times. Authors' analysis steps: Counts of nucleated cells, estimated from reference gene primer amplification, were obtained. Generated by immunoSEQ multiplex PCR, the TCRdb table keeps only in-frame clones and is missing some. The V and J calls and the clone size are those of that table, but D and trimming were determined from the DNA. The sample consists of roughly 300,000 clones, about 87% of them appearing once. Trimming removed 1 base from V and 9 bases from J, with 11 bases in between. CDR3 length equals 14 residues. Germline CDR1 is SGDLS and CDR2 is YYNGEE. The source material was peripheral blood. This sequence was found in a woman aged 40 to 50 who had recovered from COVID-19. The rearrangement uses TRBV9 and TRBJ1-6, with D possibly being TRBD1 (5 bases). DNA of the CDR3: TGTGCCAGCAGCGTATCAGGGTTAGGTTCACCCCTCCACTTT. This sequence encodes CASSVSGLGSPLHF.